This T cell receptor beta chain emerged from a study of T-cell memory formation after mild COVID-19. The overall study: TCR clusters mostly belonged to single donors.

Regarding the study as a whole: Day 15 to 85 contracting clones showed balanced CD4/CD8; later expanders leaned CD4+. Prior to infection, memory already included some responding clones, suggesting cross-reactive memory joined.

The table lists this clonotype with a few counts. Its cognate antigen is unknown. MiXCR was run by TCRdb on the 5' RACE reads, yielding one entry per CDR3 protein. The table lists hundreds of thousands of distinct CDR3 sequences, around 20% of them singletons. The V segment lost 7 bases and the J segment 4 bases; nucleotides outside the gene matches: 12. The V gene's germline CDR1 is ENHRY and CDR2 SYGVKD. The CDR3 runs 15 residues. The sample comprised PBMCs or a T cell subset sorted from them (not recorded which). The clonotype comes from a man aged 18 to 35 who had mild COVID-19 (a few samples of this study predate the infection). Cell type and time point are not known. J is TRBJ2-5 and V is TRBV10-3; 7 bases are shared with TRBD1. The CDR3 region is CAIKRQGIEGETQYF. In DNA form, the CDR3 reads TGTGCCATCAAGAGACAGGGCATAGAAGGAGAGACCCAGTACTTC.